A single TCR beta chain is shown here with its context. Its antigen remains unidentified. The data derive from a study of OX40 agonist ivuxolimab in advanced cancers. Study details: Intravenous ivuxolimab at 0.01 to 10 mg/kg was given to patients every 2 weeks. Among those enrolled, mean age was 60 years (range roughly 23 to 85) and approximately 80% were male.

Trimming pared 0 bases from V and 5 bases from J, leaving 9 bases between. The V gene's germline CDR1 is SGHRS and CDR2 YFSETQ. The CDR3 runs 14 residues. Study-level findings and limits: CD8+ T cells (on average) carried more expanded clones than CD4+ T cells.

The repertoire was sequenced with immunoSEQ multiplex PCR; TCRdb's copy has only in-frame clones and lacks some. The profile shows 71,000 or so clones, roughly nine tenths of them singletons. No patient had autoimmune disease or received systemic immunosuppression. This TCR was recovered from an adult with an advanced solid tumor such as melanoma, head and neck, liver or kidney cancer. The source material was CD4+ or CD8+ T cells sorted from blood, sampled in a trial of the OX40 agonist ivuxolimab. The rearrangement uses TRBV5-1 and TRBJ2-1, with D possibly matching TRBD1 (6 bases). CDR3 sequence (DNA): TGCGCCAGCAGCTTGGCAGGGGAGCACAATGAGCAGTTCTTC. This encodes CASSLAGEHNEQFF.